The entry below gives a single TCR beta chain sequence along with its context. This entry comes from a study of OX40 agonist ivuxolimab in advanced cancers. CDR1 and CDR2 (germline): SGHTA, FQGNSA. Unmatched junction bases numbered 6, after V lost 1 base and J lost 3 bases. The CDR3 covers 15 residues. Clones were sequenced by immunoSEQ multiplex PCR, and TCRdb holds only the in-frame ones, with some missing. The sample contains tens of thousands of clones, 86% of which appear only once. The chain combines TRBV7-2 with TRBJ2-7; 7 bases match TRBD1. The TCR sequence derives from an adult with an advanced solid tumor such as melanoma, head and neck, liver or kidney cancer. Sequencing used CD4+ or CD8+ T cells sorted from blood, obtained in a trial of the OX40 agonist ivuxolimab. This chain's CDR3 is CASSLEGGRNYEQYF. In nucleotides, the CDR3 is TGTGCCAGCAGCTTAGAAGGGGGCAGAAACTACGAGCAGTACTTC.